The rows below give T cell receptor beta chains drawn from one sample of a study of regulatory T cells in long-lasting Graves disease. TCRdb re-called the multiplex PCR reads with MiXCR, one entry per CDR3 protein. The sample has around 450,000 distinct CDR3 sequences; about a fifth are singletons. Source: peripheral blood mononuclear cells (PBMCs), taken when the disease was refractory, from a patient treated with antithyroid drugs. These receptors all stem from a female donor with Graves disease. The CDR3 runs from the conserved cysteine through the conserved F or W. The order of the fields is clone size, D gene, J gene, V gene, CDR3 protein, CDR3 DNA. A D gene is named only where the DNA matches it firmly. Only part of the rows carry a size: once, few, many, or a class if the clone is expanded.

few | TRBD1 | TRBJ1-2 | TRBV19 | CASSMGTGGYGYTF | TGTGCCAGTAGTATGGGGACAGGGGGCTATGGCTACACCTTC
few | . | TRBJ1-1 | TRBV28 | CASSLYLEAFF | TGTGCCAGCAGTTTATATCTTGAAGCTTTCTTT
many | . | TRBJ1-5 | TRBV12-3/TRBV12-4 | CASSFSNQPQHF | TGTGCCAGCAGTTTCTCCAATCAGCCCCAGCATTTT
. | . | TRBJ2-6 | TRBV2 | CASSANSGANVLTF | TGTGCCAGCAGTGCCAACTCTGGGGCCAACGTCCTGACTTTC
many | TRBD1 | TRBJ1-2 | TRBV6-1 | CASSNPWTGGGYTF | TGTGCCAGCAGTAACCCTTGGACAGGGGGCGGCTACACCTTC
. | TRBD1 | TRBJ1-1 | TRBV7-3 | CASSTGDNTEAFF | TGTGCCAGCAGCACAGGGGATAACACTGAAGCTTTCTTT
. | . | TRBJ1-4 | TRBV3-1 | CASSQGGSTTNEKLFF | TGTGCCAGCAGCCAAGGGGGATCGACAACTAATGAAAAACTGTTTTTT
few | TRBD1 | TRBJ2-3 | TRBV28 | CASSFQTGGSTDTQYF | TGTGCCAGCAGTTTCCAAACAGGGGGAAGTACAGATACGCAGTATTTT
. | TRBD1 | TRBJ1-5 | TRBV19 | CASKGQGGYSNQPQHF | TGTGCCAGCAAGGGACAGGGAGGTTATAGCAATCAGCCCCAGCATTTT
many | . | TRBJ2-7 | TRBV7-3 | CASSLGVPGEQYF | TGTGCCAGCAGCTTAGGGGTCCCCGGGGAGCAGTACTTC
. | TRBD2 | TRBJ2-7 | TRBV28 | CASSLYFVPSGSDEQYF | TGTGCCAGCAGTTTATATTTTGTTCCTAGCGGGAGTGACGAGCAGTACTTC
. | TRBD2 | TRBJ2-2 | TRBV11-2 | CASTKAGSTGELFF | TGTGCCAGCACCAAAGCGGGATCCACCGGGGAGCTGTTTTTT
few | . | TRBJ1-2 | TRBV2 | CASSELGIGYGYTF | TGTGCCAGCAGTGAATTGGGGATCGGGTATGGCTACACCTTC
few | TRBD2 | TRBJ2-2 | TRBV6-1 | CASRPLGGGGAVGELFF | TGTGCCAGCAGACCTCTCGGGGGCGGGGGGGCCGTCGGGGAGCTGTTTTTT
. | TRBD1 | TRBJ2-5 | TRBV6-1 | CASSKVGRGQETQYF | TGTGCCAGCAGCAAAGTTGGCAGGGGGCAAGAGACCCAGTACTTC
few | TRBD1 | TRBJ1-1 | TRBV5-1 | CASSRLRQGAQNTEAFF | TGCGCCAGCAGCCGGCTACGACAGGGTGCCCAGAACACTGAAGCTTTCTTT
. | TRBD1 | TRBJ1-5 | TRBV6-1 | CASSNRDRAPQHF | TGTGCCAGCAGCAACCGGGACAGGGCCCCCCAGCATTTT
few | . | TRBJ2-4 | TRBV15 | CATSRDATIQYF | TGTGCCACCAGCAGAGACGCAACCATTCAGTACTTC
. | . | TRBJ2-2 | TRBV9 | CASSPRWTASSGELFF | TGTGCCAGCAGCCCTCGCTGGACAGCTTCTTCCGGGGAGCTGTTTTTT
many | TRBD1 | TRBJ2-7 | TRBV2 | CASSEGQGALTYEQYF | TGTGCCAGCAGTGAGGGGCAGGGGGCACTGACCTACGAGCAGTACTTC
few | TRBD1 | TRBJ2-7 | TRBV5-1 | CASSFVGGTGKTYEQYF | TGCGCCAGCAGCTTCGTGGGTGGGACAGGGAAGACATACGAGCAGTACTTC
many | . | TRBJ2-7 | TRBV11-2 | CASSLDLGHSYEQYF | TGTGCCAGCAGCTTAGATCTTGGCCACTCCTACGAGCAGTACTTC
many | . | TRBJ2-5 | TRBV28 | CASSLPSSTQYF | TGTGCCAGCAGTCTCCCCTCTTCGACCCAGTACTTC
. | TRBD2 | TRBJ2-3 | TRBV28 | CASSLGGGVTDTQYF | TGTGCCAGCAGTTTGGGGGGAGGGGTCACAGATACGCAGTATTTT
many | . | TRBJ1-5 | TRBV12-3/TRBV12-4 | CASSLSFGQPQHF | TGTGCCAGCAGTTTATCGTTCGGTCAGCCCCAGCATTTT
many | TRBD1 | TRBJ1-2 | TRBV28 | CASSFWTGGNYGYTF | TGTGCCAGCAGTTTTTGGACAGGGGGCAACTATGGCTACACCTTC
. | . | TRBJ2-1 | TRBV4-3 | CASSQGRVPYNEQFF | TGCGCCAGCAGCCAAGGAAGGGTCCCCTACAATGAGCAGTTCTTC
many | . | TRBJ1-2 | TRBV5-1 | CASSLDGGYGYTF | TGTGCCAGCAGCTTGGACGGAGGCTATGGCTACACCTTC
many | . | TRBJ1-1 | TRBV28 | CASREGSTEAFF | TGTGCCAGCAGGGAGGGGAGCACTGAAGCTTTCTTT
. | . | TRBJ2-7 | TRBV5-4 | CASSLGGDSGYEQYF | TGTGCCAGCAGCTTGGGTGGGGACTCGGGCTACGAGCAGTACTTC
. | . | TRBJ2-7 | TRBV20-1 | CSAAPGPPYEQYF | TGCAGTGCTGCCCCGGGGCCCCCCTACGAGCAGTACTTC
many | TRBD1 | TRBJ2-7 | TRBV6-1 | CASRVGTVYEQYF | TGTGCCAGCAGAGTGGGGACAGTCTACGAGCAGTACTTC
. | . | TRBJ1-5 | TRBV6-2/TRBV6-3 | CASSYPSGENQPQHF | TGTGCCAGCAGTTACCCCTCAGGGGAAAATCAGCCCCAGCATTTT
. | . | TRBJ2-3 | TRBV28 | CASRGSSTDTQYF | TGTGCCAGCAGGGGGTCAAGCACAGATACGCAGTATTTT
. | TRBD2 | TRBJ2-3 | TRBV27 | CASSLGGPSGRPRDTQYF | TGTGCCAGCAGTTTAGGGGGCCCAAGCGGGAGGCCCCGAGATACGCAGTATTTT
many | . | TRBJ1-1 | TRBV20-1 | CSADAGGVNTEAFF | TGCAGTGCTGACGCGGGAGGGGTGAACACTGAAGCTTTCTTT
. | TRBD1 | TRBJ1-4 | TRBV18 | CASSSGQEGEKLFF | TGTGCCAGCTCGTCCGGACAGGAGGGTGAAAAACTGTTTTTT
. | . | TRBJ1-2 | TRBV6-1 | CASTSGGGYTF | TGTGCCAGCACCTCCGGTGGTGGCTACACCTTC
few | TRBD1 | TRBJ2-7 | TRBV7-2 | CASSTGTASSYEQYF | TGTGCCAGCAGCACCGGGACAGCGAGCTCCTACGAGCAGTACTTC
. | TRBD1 | TRBJ2-7 | TRBV7-9 | CASSLVRGQSVEQYF | TGTGCCAGCAGCTTAGTCAGGGGGCAGTCGGTCGAGCAGTACTTC
many | . | TRBJ2-4 | TRBV28 | CASSPRTVAKNIQYF | TGTGCCAGCAGTCCTCGGACAGTAGCCAAAAACATTCAGTACTTC
many | . | TRBJ2-5 | TRBV3-1 | CASSQGQGPIQETQYF | TGTGCCAGCAGCCAGGGTCAGGGACCGATCCAAGAGACCCAGTACTTC
few | . | TRBJ2-3 | TRBV7-8 | CASSLMGWGWDTQYF | TGTGCCAGCAGCCTCATGGGGTGGGGCTGGGATACGCAGTATTTT
. | . | TRBJ1-5 | TRBV16 | CASSQRGAGPQHF | TGTGCCAGCAGCCAGAGGGGCGCGGGACCCCAGCATTTT
. | . | TRBJ1-1 | TRBV9 | CASSSWDGLEAFF | TGTGCCAGCAGCTCTTGGGACGGACTTGAAGCTTTCTTT
. | . | TRBJ1-2 | TRBV30 | CAWSDNFAAANYGYTF | TGTGCCTGGAGTGATAATTTCGCCGCGGCTAACTATGGCTACACCTTC
. | . | TRBJ1-2 | TRBV15 | CATSRDRQGYGYTF | TGTGCCACCAGCAGAGATCGGCAGGGATATGGCTACACCTTC
. | TRBD2 | TRBJ2-3 | TRBV28 | CASAGVQTDTQYF | TGTGCCAGCGCGGGGGTACAAACAGATACGCAGTATTTT
. | . | TRBJ2-3 | TRBV27 | CASSFLVLGGAGDTQYF | TGTGCCAGCAGTTTCCTAGTGCTGGGGGGCGCGGGAGATACGCAGTATTTT
few | . | TRBJ1-1 | TRBV12-3/TRBV12-4 | CASSSWTNTEAFF | TGTGCCAGCAGTTCTTGGACGAACACTGAAGCTTTCTTT
. | TRBD1 | TRBJ1-1 | TRBV19 | CASGFGQGWGTEAFF | TGTGCCAGTGGATTCGGACAGGGTTGGGGCACTGAAGCTTTCTTT
. | TRBD2 | TRBJ2-7 | TRBV7-9 | CASSSGLATYEQYF | TGTGCCAGCAGCTCCGGACTAGCCACCTACGAGCAGTACTTC
. | . | TRBJ1-4 | TRBV15 | CATSRVKGVDEKLFF | TGTGCCACCAGCAGAGTGAAAGGGGTTGATGAAAAACTGTTTTTT
few | TRBD1 | TRBJ1-2 | TRBV7-2 | CASSMDRALSRIYGYTF | TGTGCCAGCAGCATGGACAGGGCTCTATCCAGGATCTATGGCTACACCTTC
few | TRBD2 | TRBJ2-2 | TRBV10-1 | CASSEGTSYPRGTGELFF | TGCGCCAGCAGTGAGGGGACTAGTTACCCCCGGGGAACCGGGGAGCTGTTTTTT
few | . | TRBJ2-7 | TRBV7-8 | CASSRYRERPYEQYF | TGTGCCAGCAGCCGATACAGGGAGAGACCCTACGAGCAGTACTTC
many | TRBD1 | TRBJ2-5 | TRBV28 | CASSWRQGSSETQYF | TGTGCCAGCAGTTGGCGACAGGGGTCGTCAGAGACCCAGTACTTC
few | TRBD2 | TRBJ2-7 | TRBV6-1 | CASSKSSGTSGYEQYF | TGTGCCAGCAGTAAAAGTTCCGGGACTAGCGGGTACGAGCAGTACTTC
few | . | TRBJ1-2 | TRBV13 | CAGTSGGSRSYGYTF | TGTGCCGGCACCTCGGGGGGTAGCAGGTCCTATGGCTACACCTTC